This T cell receptor (beta chain) was identified during a study of human T cells and chemical hapten exposure. Findings and limits, study-wide: Sensitization with DPC brought no change to TCRs above 1 in 1000 in frequency.

One entry per CDR3 protein results from TCRdb running MiXCR on the RACE reads. In the table there are 49,000 or so distinct CDR3 sequences, about 4.8% of which are singletons. Trimming took 1 base from V and 5 from J, leaving 12 bases between them. From germline, CDR1 is SGHDT and CDR2 YYEEEE. The CDR3 is 14 amino acids. A word on this clonotype: Its antigen is currently unknown.

Noted time point: healthy volunteer bleed at 2 weeks. Whole blood, unfractionated, served as the material for total RNA extraction. This TCR was recovered from a human donor in good health. Some clones in this sample may be carry-over from other donors' samples. This chain joins TRBV5-6 and TRBJ2-5; possible D gene TRBD2, 7 bases. Source material: whole blood. CDR3 in DNA: TGTGCCAGCAGCTTGCGGGGAGGGGGGGAGACCCAGTACTTC. Encoded protein: CASSLRGGGETQYF.